This passage covers 26 T cell receptor beta chains from one sample sequenced in a study of T cell responses to AZD1222 COVID-19 vaccine. Assay: immunoSEQ multiplex PCR; the TCRdb copy retains only in-frame clones and omits some. The sample has about 110,000 clones; 70% to 90% are singletons. The source material was peripheral blood, sampled on day 0 of AZD1222 vaccination. The receptor set was obtained from an adult in good health.

This sequence joins TRBV19 and TRBJ2-3; perhaps TRBD2 as D (5 bases). Germline-derived CDR1 and CDR2 are LNHDA and SQIVND (reference sequence). V was shortened by 8 bases and J by 3 bases, with 15 bases between the two germline ends. This CDR3 has 14 amino acids. CDR3 bases: TGTGCCAGTCAACCAAACCGGGGTACAGATACGCAGTATTTT. Its protein is CASQPNRGTDTQYF.

V is TRBV2 and J is TRBJ2-3, with 7 bases matching TRBD2. After removal of 7 bases from V and 4 bases from J, the junction contained 5 bases not matched to a gene. This CDR3 comprises 13 residues. Germline V gives CDR1 SNHLY, CDR2 FYNNEI. CDR3 DNA: TGTGCCAGCAAAGCGGGGAGGGCAGATACGCAGTATTTT. Translation gives CASKAGRADTQYF.

This chain's CDR3 is CASSQDLDVSIYGYTF. The CDR3 DNA reads as TGTGCCAGCAGCCAAGATCTGGACGTCAGCATCTATGGCTACACCTTC. The J gene is TRBJ1-2, the V gene TRBV4-2; D unclear. This CDR3 contains 16 residues. Germline V gene lookup returns CDR1 LGHNA and CDR2 YNFKEQ. V gave up 0 bases and J gave up 4 bases, with 15 bases separating them.

The chain links TRBV6-5 to TRBJ2-2; D not certain. The V gene lost 3 bases and the J gene lost 4 bases, with 9 bases spanning the gap. CDR1 is MNHEY and CDR2 is SVGAGI in the germline V gene. The CDR3 runs 14 residues. The CDR3 nucleotides are TGTGCCAGCAGTTATTACTCCGGCACCGGGGAGCTGTTTTTT. Its protein product is CASSYYSGTGELFF.

In DNA form, the CDR3 reads TGCGCCAGCAGCCAAGATTTAGGGTACAGCTATGGCTACACCTTC. Amino acid sequence: CASSQDLGYSYGYTF. The chain combines TRBV4-3 with TRBJ1-2; the D is unclear. V was cut by 0 bases and J by 4 bases, with 12 bases left in between. The CDR3 contains 15 residues. The germline V gene has CDR1 LGHNA and CDR2 YSLEER.

This clone has a handful of counts. This chain joins TRBV12-3 or TRBV12-4 and TRBJ1-6, with D tentatively TRBD1 (6 bases). The CDR3 runs to 13 residues. The V end was cut by 10 bases, the J end by 8 bases, with 15 bases between. CDR3 region: CATGPGADSPLHF. The CDR3 nucleotides are TGTGCCACCGGACCAGGGGCGGATTCACCCCTCCACTTT.

The gene calls are TRBV29-1 and TRBJ1-1; the D gene is possibly TRBD1 (6 bases). The CDR3 length is 16 residues. Germline assignment: CDR1 SQVTM and CDR2 ANQGSEA. The V end lost 3 bases, the J end lost 1 base, and 18 bases lay between the germline ends. The DNA for the CDR3 is TGCAGCGTTGATGGTTGGGGGGAAGGGGGGAACACTGAAGCTTTCTTT. Translated: CSVDGWGEGGNTEAFF.

The chain has TRBV18 and TRBJ2-1, with a tentative D call TRBD2 (5 bases). The germline V gene encodes CDR1 KGHSH and CDR2 LQKENI. V lost 2 bases, J lost 6 bases, and 14 bases lay in between. This CDR3 region has 15 residues. The chain's CDR3 is CASSPNPRSGNEQFF. The CDR3 nucleotides read TGTGCCAGCTCACCAAATCCCCGGAGCGGCAATGAGCAGTTCTTC.

This chain joins TRBV11-1 and TRBJ2-6; weak D call: TRBD1 (6 bases). CDR1 is SGHAT and CDR2 is FQDESV in the germline V gene (reference sequence). The CDR3 contains 15 residues. Trimming took off 5 bases at V and 2 bases at J, with 10 bases between the two ends. The CDR3 DNA follows: TGTGCCAGCAGCGTTTCAGGGGCTGGGGCCAACGTCCTGACTTTC. Translation gives CASSVSGAGANVLTF.

The chain joins TRBV7-9 to TRBJ2-1, with D possibly being TRBD2 (5 bases). The CDR3 has 10 amino acids. V was cut by 4 bases and J by 10 bases, with 5 bases left in between. Germline assignment: CDR1 SEHNR and CDR2 FQNEAQ (reference sequence). CDR3 sequence: CASSWEEQFF. The CDR3 nucleotides are TGTGCCAGCAGCTGGGAGGAGCAGTTCTTC.

V usage is TRBV25-1 and J usage is TRBJ1-2; the match to TRBD1 covers 7 bases. CDR1 MGHDK and CDR2 SYGVNS come from the germline V gene. Trimming took 6 bases from V and 4 from J; bases not matched to a gene: 8. The length of the CDR3 is 14 residues. CDR3 sequence reads: CASRATRQGYGYTF. The DNA for the CDR3 is TGTGCCAGCAGAGCCACCCGACAGGGCTATGGCTACACCTTC.

V gene TRBV28 combines with J gene TRBJ2-2, with TRBD1 identical over 12 bases. Germline assignment: CDR1 MDHEN and CDR2 SYDVKM. With 6 bases clipped from V and 7 bases from J, the junction kept 6 bases outside the gene matches. CDR3 length: 15 amino acids. CDR3 sequence (DNA): TGTGCCAGCAGCCCGGGACAGGGGGCTGGCGGGGAGCTGTTTTTT. This translates into CASSPGQGAGGELFF.

The gene calls are TRBV5-1 and TRBJ2-3, with 8 bases matching TRBD2. CDR1 SGHRS and CDR2 YFSETQ come from the germline V gene. The CDR3 loop spans 16 amino acids. The ends lost 1 base at V and 2 bases at J; junction bases unmatched: 6. CDR3 bases: TGCGCCAGCAGCTTGCCCACTAGCGGTTACACAGATACGCAGTATTTT. As protein: CASSLPTSGYTDTQYF.

This rearrangement joins TRBV5-1 to TRBJ1-2, with D perhaps TRBD1 (5 bases). V lost 3 bases, J lost 8 bases, and 23 bases lay in between. Per the germline V gene, CDR1 is SGHRS and CDR2 is YFSETQ. The CDR3 is 16 amino acids. The DNA for the CDR3 is TGCGCCAGCAGCTGGGGGAGCTCGCGGGGCGAAGGAGGCTACACCTTC. This codes for CASSWGSSRGEGGYTF.

For this clone: At one end the junction does not follow the germline gene, possibly because of a read error. J is TRBJ2-7 and V is TRBV28; D might be TRBD1 or TRBD2, each matching 5 bases. Germline V CDR1 and CDR2: MDHEN, SYDVKM. This CDR3 is 11 amino acids long. The CDR3 region is CASSSTGTAFF. CDR3 DNA sequence: TGTGCCAGCAGTTCGACCGGGACGGCCTTTTTC.

This rearrangement joins TRBV7-9 to TRBJ2-2; D gene unclear. This CDR3 spans 15 amino acids. V lost 2 bases and J 5 bases, leaving 12 bases between the germline ends. Germline CDR1 and CDR2: SEHNR and FQNEAQ (reference sequence). The DNA for the CDR3 is TGTGCCAGCAGCTTAATCGAGGTTGGAACCGGGGAGCTGTTTTTT. Translating it yields CASSLIEVGTGELFF.

The gene calls are TRBV4-3 and TRBJ1-1, with TRBD1 as a possible D gene (6 bases). The CDR3 sequence is 12 residues long. Germline V gene sequence: CDR1 LGHNA, CDR2 YSLEER. The V end lost 2 bases, the J end lost 7 bases, and 8 bases lay between the germline ends. Here the CDR3 DNA reads TGCGCCAGCAGCCAACAACAGGGTGAAGCTTTCTTT. Translated: CASSQQQGEAFF.

The V call is TRBV10-2, the J call TRBJ2-1; D not resolved. CDR3 size: 14 residues. Germline CDR1 reads WSHSY; CDR2 reads SAAADI. Trimming removed 9 bases at V and 0 bases at J, with 12 bases between. DNA for the CDR3: TGCGCCAGTCACACTTCTAGCTCCTACAATGAGCAGTTCTTC. This sequence encodes CASHTSSSYNEQFF.

The V call is TRBV19, the J call TRBJ2-4, with 8 bases lining up with TRBD1. V lost 3 bases to trimming and J lost 8 bases; unmatched junction nucleotides: 3. Germline V gives CDR1 LNHDA, CDR2 SQIVND (reference sequence). The CDR3 has 13 amino acids. CDR3 residues: CASSMDRVDIQYF. For the CDR3, the DNA is TGTGCCAGTAGTATGGACAGGGTGGACATTCAGTACTTC.

The rearrangement links TRBV11-2 to TRBJ2-7, with D uncertain. The germline V and J ends were trimmed by 2 bases and 6 bases, with 2 bases remaining between them. Germline CDR1 is SGHAT and CDR2 is FQNNGV. This CDR3 spans 10 amino acids. CDR3 amino acids: CASSLSEQYF. The CDR3 DNA follows: TGTGCCAGCAGCTTATCCGAGCAGTACTTC.

The chain joins TRBV28 to TRBJ1-2, with a possible D match to TRBD1 (6 bases). Trimming took 4 bases from V and 4 from J, leaving 16 bases between them. Germline V gene data show CDR1 as MDHEN and CDR2 as SYDVKM. The CDR3 runs 15 residues. In DNA form, the CDR3 reads TGTGCCAGCAGTTCAGGGGTTCCCAACATCTATGGCTACACCTTC. It encodes CASSSGVPNIYGYTF.

The chain uses TRBV15 and TRBJ2-1; 8 bases are a match to TRBD2. Germline V CDR1 and CDR2: LNHNV, YYDKDF (reference sequence). The ends lost 1 base at V and 7 bases at J; junction bases unmatched: 6. The CDR3 totals 15 residues. The CDR3 loop reads CATSRGLARGNEQFF. CDR3 coding DNA: TGTGCCACCAGCAGAGGACTAGCGAGGGGGAATGAGCAGTTCTTC.

This chain uses TRBV19 with TRBJ2-1; D not resolved. The germline V and J ends were trimmed by 3 bases and 3 bases, with 9 bases remaining between them. Germline CDR1 reads LNHDA; CDR2 reads SQIVND (reference sequence). This CDR3 spans 14 amino acids. CDR3 protein: CASSIATLYNEQFF. The CDR3 bases are TGTGCCAGTAGTATCGCGACTCTCTACAATGAGCAGTTCTTC.

This chain joins TRBV19 and TRBJ2-3; perhaps TRBD2 as D (6 bases). Trimming stripped 6 bases from V and 4 bases from J, with 14 bases between. Germline V gene sequence: CDR1 LNHDA, CDR2 SQIVND (reference sequence). The CDR3 consists of 14 residues. CDR3 sequence (DNA): TGTGCCAGTAGCCCCGGACTACGGGCAGATACGCAGTATTTT. It yields the protein CASSPGLRADTQYF.

The chain recombines TRBV6-5 with TRBJ1-6; a weak D match, TRBD1 (6 bases). V gave up 7 bases and J gave up 5 bases, with 12 bases separating them. CDR1 and CDR2 from the germline V gene are MNHEY and SVGAGI. The CDR3 contains 14 residues. The CDR3 nucleotides read TGTGCCAGCACCCGGGACACAAATAATTCACCCCTCCACTTT. Its protein product is CASTRDTNNSPLHF.

The chain joins TRBV5-4 to TRBJ1-1; TRBD1 aligns across 8 bases. With 4 bases clipped from V and 2 bases from J, the junction kept 7 bases outside the gene matches. The germline V gene encodes CDR1 SGHNT and CDR2 YYREEE (reference sequence). CDR3 length equals 15 residues. CDR3 sequence: CASSPLTGENTEAFF. The CDR3 region has the DNA TGTGCCAGCAGCCCTCTGACAGGGGAAAACACTGAAGCTTTCTTT. Using reference TRBV5-4 and TRBJ1-1 for the parts outside the CDR3, the full variable domain is ETGVTQSPTHLIKTRGQQVTLRCSSQSGHNTVSWYQQALGQGPQFIFQYYREEENGRGNFPPRFSGLQFPNYSSELNVNALELDDSALYLCASSPLTGENTEAFFGQGTRLTVV.